These 28 T cell receptor beta chains came from one sample sequenced in a study of metastatic and nonmetastatic thyroid tumors. TCRdb re-analyzed the PCR reads through MiXCR. Among some 18,000 clones listed, 37% were seen once. No patient received treatment before thyroid surgery. The source material was tumor tissue. The source of these receptors is a female donor with papillary thyroid cancer or a benign thyroid nodule (not recorded which). Some clones in this sample may be carry-over from other donors' samples.

The chain couples TRBV11-2 to TRBJ2-2; maybe TRBD2 (5 bases). The V gene lost 2 bases and the J gene lost 1 base, with 11 bases spanning the gap. The CDR3 is 16 amino acids. The germline V gene encodes CDR1 SGHAT and CDR2 FQNNGV. This CDR3 reads CASSLRRGQNTGELFF. The CDR3 DNA reads as TGTGCCAGCAGCTTACGACGGGGTCAGAACACCGGGGAGCTGTTTTTT.

The rearrangement joins TRBV2 to TRBJ2-2; 10 bases align to TRBD2. Germline CDR1 SNHLY, CDR2 FYNNEI. The CDR3 consists of 14 residues. The junction had 5 bases not matched to a gene; V was cut back by 6 bases and J by 7 bases. The DNA of the CDR3 is TGTGCCAGCAGCGGACTAGCGGAGGGCGGGGAGCTGTTTTTT. Translation: CASSGLAEGGELFF.

The chain employs TRBV10-3 and TRBJ2-2; 13 bases line up with TRBD2. CDR1 and CDR2 (germline): ENHRY, SYGVKD. The CDR3 totals 15 residues. The J segment lost 6 bases and the V segment lost 10 bases, leaving 8 bases of the junction unmatched. In nucleotides, the CDR3 is TGTGCCACAGGGACGACTAGCGGGAGGTCCGGGGAGCTGTTTTTT. Translating gives CATGTTSGRSGELFF.

The V gene is TRBV28, the J gene TRBJ2-1; perhaps TRBD1 as D (6 bases). The CDR3 sequence is 15 residues long. Looked up from germline, CDR1 is MDHEN and CDR2 is SYDVKM. V shed 1 base and J shed 2 bases, with 9 bases lying between them. The CDR3 loop is CASSLYRATYNEQFF. DNA of the CDR3: TGTGCCAGCAGTTTATACAGGGCCACCTACAATGAGCAGTTCTTC.

The chain recombines TRBV7-2 with TRBJ1-2, with TRBD1 identical over 7 bases. The trim removed 5 bases at V and 7 bases at J, leaving 7 bases unmatched. CDR1 is SGHTA and CDR2 is FQGNSA in the germline V gene. This CDR3 region has 13 residues. For the CDR3, the DNA is TGTGCCAGCAGCCCAGGGGGGACCTTTGGCTACACCTTC. Amino acid sequence: CASSPGGTFGYTF. The full variable domain, its missing parts supplied by reference TRBV7-2 and TRBJ1-2, is GAGVSQSPSNKVTEKGKDVELRCDPISGHTALYWYRQSLGQGLEFLIYFQGNSAPDKSGLPSDRFSAERTGGSVSTLTIQRTQQEDSAVYLCASSPGGTFGYTFGSGTRLTVV.

Only a few counts were recorded for this clone. The chain joins TRBV15 to TRBJ1-1; 11 positions agree with TRBD1. This CDR3 is 15 amino acids long. CDR1 and CDR2 (germline): LNHNV, YYDKDF (reference sequence). The ends lost 1 base at V and 5 bases at J; junction bases unmatched: 3. Written as DNA, the CDR3 is TGTGCCACCAGCAGAGGGGACAGGGGGGGTACTGAAGCTTTCTTT. This encodes CATSRGDRGGTEAFF.

This clone has just one count. A much bigger clone sits one base away, suggesting this may be a read error. This chain joins TRBV20-1 and TRBJ1-2, with a tentative D call TRBD1 (6 bases). V shed 2 bases and J shed 5 bases, with 15 bases lying between them. Germline values: CDR1 DFQATT, CDR2 SNEGSKA (reference sequence). This CDR3 is built from 14 residues. The CDR3 DNA follows: TGCAGTGCTAGATTCGCAGGGGAGGCATATGGCTACACCTTC. Protein sequence: CSARFAGEAYGYTF.

This clone was detected only a few times. The rearrangement joins TRBV2 to TRBJ2-1; TRBD2 might be the D (6 bases). CDR1 SNHLY and CDR2 FYNNEI come from the germline V gene. The ends were cut back, 2 bases at V and 7 bases at J, with 15 bases in the middle. CDR3 length: 15 residues. CDR3 region: CASSELGSLGNEQFF. The CDR3 nucleotides are TGTGCCAGCAGTGAACTCGGGAGTTTGGGGAATGAGCAGTTCTTC.

A word on this clone: Compared with germline, one end of the junction differs, possibly owing to a read error. V and J are TRBV11-2 and TRBJ1-2; D uncertain. CDR1 SGHAT and CDR2 FQNNGV come from the germline V gene. This CDR3 contains 16 residues. CDR3 in DNA: TGTGCCAGCAGCTTAGAGGGTCGTGAATCTAACTATGGCTATACCTTC. This translates into CASSLEGRESNYGYTF.

V gene TRBV12-3 or TRBV12-4 combines with J gene TRBJ1-2; D perhaps matches TRBD1 (6 bases). Trimming shortened V by 3 bases and J by 5 bases, and 13 bases separated the two germline ends. The CDR3 has 14 residues. CDR3 sequence reads: CASSFRARGYGYTF. The DNA of the CDR3 is TGTGCCAGCAGTTTCAGGGCCAGGGGATATGGCTACACCTTC.

This rearrangement joins TRBV2 to TRBJ2-6; D gene unclear. The CDR3 sequence is 14 residues long. With 3 bases removed from V and 4 bases from J, the gap between germline ends came to 7 bases. CDR1 and CDR2 from the germline V gene are SNHLY and FYNNEI. In DNA, the CDR3 is TGTGCCAGCAGTGAGCCCCCCGGGGCCAACGTCCTGACTTTC. Amino acid sequence: CASSEPPGANVLTF.

The chain is built from TRBV20-1 and TRBJ1-6; D is possibly TRBD1 (6 bases). Trimming removed 0 bases from V and 10 bases from J, with 10 bases in between. This CDR3 has 13 amino acids. Germline values: CDR1 DFQATT, CDR2 SNEGSKA (reference sequence). The chain's CDR3 is CSARDRGGSPLHF. The DNA for the CDR3 is TGCAGTGCTAGAGACAGGGGAGGCTCACCCCTCCACTTT.

Turning to this clone: Relative to the germline gene, one junction end is altered; a read error may explain this. The rearrangement uses TRBV28 and TRBJ1-4, with TRBD1 identical over 8 bases. CDR1 is MDHEN, CDR2 SYDVKM, per germline. CDR3 length equals 15 residues. The CDR3 reads CASSFRQGLRENLFF. The CDR3 bases are TGTGCCAGCAGTTTTCGACAGGGGCTACGAGAAAATCTGTTTTTT.

The chain joins TRBV14 to TRBJ1-2, with D possibly TRBD1 on 5 matching bases. The germline gives CDR1 SGHDN, CDR2 FVKESK. The V gene lost 2 bases and the J gene lost 0 bases, with 13 bases spanning the gap. The CDR3 runs to 16 residues. As DNA, the CDR3 is TGTGCCAGCAGCCAACGTGACAGCCTCCCTAACTATGGCTACACCTTC. Translated, it gives CASSQRDSLPNYGYTF.

This clone was counted between two and nine times. The V gene is TRBV6-1, the J gene TRBJ1-3; D gene ambiguous. Germline assignment: CDR1 MNHNS and CDR2 SASEGT. The CDR3 covers 17 residues. The V gene lost 4 bases and the J gene lost 0 bases, with 16 bases spanning the gap. The CDR3 spells CASSATSTWPSGNTIYF. The DNA of the CDR3 is TGTGCCAGCAGTGCTACTAGCACTTGGCCCTCTGGAAACACCATATATTTT.

The chain combines TRBV7-3 with TRBJ1-2; weak D call: TRBD1 (5 bases). This CDR3 spans 13 amino acids. Germline CDR1 reads SGHTA; CDR2 reads FQGTGA. V dropped 6 bases and J dropped 5 bases, with 13 bases sitting between them. CDR3 sequence: CASSSAGGYGYTF. For the CDR3, the DNA is TGTGCCAGCAGTAGCGCTGGGGGGTATGGCTACACCTTC.

In this sample, this clone turned up a few times. The CDR3 sequence is CASSVRDWQFF. The CDR3 coding sequence is TGTGCCAGCAGCGTCCGGGACTGGCAGTTCTTC. The gene calls are TRBV7-2 and TRBJ2-1; D might be TRBD2 (6 bases). CDR1 SGHTA and CDR2 FQGNSA come from the germline V gene. The CDR3 has 11 residues. V was cut by 5 bases and J by 12 bases, with 11 bases left in between.

This clone has more than one count but fewer than ten. The chain carries TRBV4-2 and TRBJ2-5; TRBD2 matches at 13 bases. V lost 2 bases and J lost 9; bases outside the gene matches: 15. CDR1 is LGHNA and CDR2 is YNFKEQ in the germline V gene. The CDR3 totals 18 residues. The CDR3 reads CASSQLPTTSGRAMAQYF. The CDR3, as DNA: TGTGCCAGCAGCCAATTACCAACAACTAGCGGGAGGGCTATGGCCCAGTACTTC.

The chain carries TRBV2 and TRBJ2-7; D possibly corresponds to TRBD1 (7 bases). The germline V and J ends were trimmed by 6 bases and 5 bases, with 23 bases remaining between them. The CDR3 consists of 16 residues. The germline gives CDR1 SNHLY, CDR2 FYNNEI. The CDR3, as DNA: TGTGCCAGCAGCGGGACTCGGGACAGAAGTATGAACGAGCAGTACTTC. This sequence encodes CASSGTRDRSMNEQYF.

By sample fraction, this clone is large. The chain joins TRBV11-3 to TRBJ2-3; TRBD1 matches at 10 bases. Germline lookup yields CDR1 SGHNT and CDR2 YENEEA. This CDR3 has 15 residues. V lost 5 bases to trimming and J lost 2 bases; unmatched junction nucleotides: 4. The CDR3, as DNA: TGTGCCAGCAGCCCTAGACAGGGGGCCACAGATACGCAGTATTTT. It encodes CASSPRQGATDTQYF.

This chain uses TRBV5-1 with TRBJ2-3, with 7 nucleotides matching TRBD2. This CDR3 contains 17 residues. Germline assignment: CDR1 SGHRS and CDR2 YFSETQ. V gave up 4 bases and J gave up 0 bases; unmatched junction bases: 11. The CDR3 protein is CASSLRPNSGSTDTQYF. The CDR3 region has the DNA TGCGCCAGCAGCCTCAGACCCAATAGCGGGAGCACAGATACGCAGTATTTT.

Concerning this clone: The junction and the germline gene differ at one end; a read error may be behind it. The chain is built from TRBV28 and TRBJ1-6, with D hard to call. Per germline, CDR1 MDHEN and CDR2 SYDVKM. This CDR3 has 14 amino acids. CDR3 residues: CASKASLNNSPRHF. The CDR3 bases are TGTGCCAGCAAGGCCAGCTTAAATAATTCACCCCGCCACTTT. Looking up the rest from reference TRBV28 and TRBJ1-6 gives the full variable domain: DVKVTQSSRYLVKRTGEKVFLECVQDMDHENMFWYRQDPGLGLRLIYFSYDVKMKEKGDIPEGYSVSREKKERFSLILESASTNQTSMYLCASKASLNNSPRHFGNGTRLTVT.

The chain links TRBV28 to TRBJ2-1; TRBD2 aligns across 7 bases. The CDR3 extends over 13 amino acids. Germline-derived CDR1 and CDR2 are MDHEN and SYDVKM. The V gene end was trimmed by 5 bases and the J gene end by 7 bases; junction bases not matched to a gene: 5. CDR3 DNA sequence: TGTGCCAGCAGTGGGGGGGTCCGGAATGAGCAGTTCTTC. It is translated as CASSGGVRNEQFF.

This clone turned up a few times. The chain joins TRBV20-1 to TRBJ2-7; possible D gene TRBD1, 6 bases. The CDR3 runs 13 residues. Germline V lookup: CDR1 DFQATT, CDR2 SNEGSKA (reference sequence). Trimming removed 6 bases from V and 3 bases from J, with 15 bases in between. The CDR3 DNA follows: TGCAGTGCCGCTACAGGGAAGGTCTACGAGCAGTACTTC. Its translation: CSAATGKVYEQYF.

The chain carries TRBV27 and TRBJ1-1, with 10 bases that match TRBD1. CDR1 and CDR2 from the germline V gene are MNHEY and SMNVEV (reference sequence). This CDR3 is 16 amino acids long. The V and J ends lost 6 bases and 4 bases, in that order; junction bases with no gene match: 11. Here the CDR3 DNA reads TGTGCCAGCAGGGCCGGGACAGGGGCAGGAGGCACTGAAGCTTTCTTT. Its protein product is CASRAGTGAGGTEAFF.

This clone showed up just a few times. The chain recombines TRBV28 with TRBJ1-2, with D tentatively TRBD1 (5 bases). Germline CDR1 MDHEN, CDR2 SYDVKM. The V and J ends lost 3 bases and 5 bases respectively, with 16 bases between them. This CDR3 is built from 15 residues. The CDR3 coding sequence is TGTGCCAGCAGTTTGGTCATGGCCAGGGAGTATGGCTACACCTTC. Translated, it gives CASSLVMAREYGYTF.

V usage is TRBV30 and J usage is TRBJ2-7, with TRBD1 as a possible D gene (5 bases). This CDR3 has 15 residues. Trimming shortened V by 0 bases and J by 5 bases, and 17 bases separated the two germline ends. Germline lookup yields CDR1 GTSNPN and CDR2 SVGIG (reference sequence). DNA for the CDR3: TGTGCCTGGAGTGTCATTTGGCAGGGTTTGAACGAGCAGTACTTC. Encoded protein: CAWSVIWQGLNEQYF.

The chain is built from TRBV6-6 and TRBJ1-1, with D unresolved. The CDR3 covers 14 residues. The V gene's germline CDR1 is MNHNY and CDR2 SVGAGI (reference sequence). The germline V and J ends were trimmed by 2 bases and 1 base, with 8 bases remaining between them. This chain's CDR3 is CASSYGGTNTEAFF. Here the CDR3 DNA reads TGTGCCAGCAGTTACGGCGGAACGAACACTGAAGCTTTCTTT.